This TCR beta chain originates from a study of T cells in women clearing cervical HPV infection. The CDR3 runs 11 residues. Germline V gene sequence: CDR1 GTSNPN, CDR2 SVGIG (reference sequence). All donors had a single incident cervical HPV16 infection, not prevalent. Cervical HPV DNA detected by MY09/MY11 PCR, typed by dot-blot. Study-wide results and caveats: Cases carried less TRBV6-7 than controls: about 0.1% versus 0.15%. CIN3+ cases had significantly higher TCR repertoire richness than controls, but evenness did not differ.

Details on this clone: Its antigen is currently unknown. Read data end 3 residues before the CDR3 end; the end is taken from the germline J gene.

Data came from immunoSEQ multiplex PCR; TCRdb stores just in-frame clones and leaves some out. This specimen shows about 26,000 clones; the ten leading clones hold around 10%. The sample was blood buffy coat. This TCR was sampled from a woman aged 18 to 69 with a cervical HPV16 infection that either progressed to CIN3+ or cleared (not recorded which). The J gene is TRBJ2-3, the V gene TRBV30; D may be TRBD2 (6 bases). CDR3: CAWSGRRAQYF. Incomplete CDR3 DNA: TGTGCCTGGAGTGGTAGGAGGGCG.